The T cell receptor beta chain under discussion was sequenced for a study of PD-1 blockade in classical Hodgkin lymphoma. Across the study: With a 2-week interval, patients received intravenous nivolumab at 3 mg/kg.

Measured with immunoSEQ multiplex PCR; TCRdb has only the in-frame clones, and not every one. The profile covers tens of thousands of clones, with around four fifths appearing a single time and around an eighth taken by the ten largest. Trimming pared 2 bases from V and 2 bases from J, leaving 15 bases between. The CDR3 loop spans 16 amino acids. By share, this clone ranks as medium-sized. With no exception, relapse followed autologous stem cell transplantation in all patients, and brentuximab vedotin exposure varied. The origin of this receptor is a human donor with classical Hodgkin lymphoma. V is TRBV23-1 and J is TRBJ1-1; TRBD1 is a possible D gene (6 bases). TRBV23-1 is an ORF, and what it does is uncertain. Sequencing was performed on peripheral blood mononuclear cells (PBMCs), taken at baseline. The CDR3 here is CASSQGGGGRNTEAFF. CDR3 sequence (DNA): TGCGCCAGCAGTCAAGGGGGAGGGGGTAGAAACACTGAAGCTTTCTTT.